The clone carrying this TCR beta chain has just one count. The J segment lost 3 bases and the V segment lost 3 bases, leaving 5 bases of the junction unmatched. This CDR3 has 15 residues. CDR1 is MGHDK and CDR2 is SYGVNS in the germline V gene. Some clones are missing from TCRdb's copy, which holds only in-frame ones; the method was immunoSEQ multiplex PCR. The profile shows some 11,000 clones, about 85% of them singletons. This specimen belongs to a study of blood T cell repertoires in COVID-19. The sequencing input was peripheral blood. This receptor was taken from a young man with active or convalescent COVID-19. J is TRBJ2-7 and V is TRBV25-1, with 10 nucleotides matching TRBD1. CDR3 in DNA: TGTGCCAGCAGTGACTTTGGACAGGGGGTCTACGAGCAGTACTTC. Translation: CASSDFGQGVYEQYF.